These T cell receptor beta chains were read from a single sample in a study of CD8+CD57+ T cells in acquired aplastic anemia. In TCRdb, the reads were re-called with MiXCR into one record per CDR3 protein. The sample shows 150,000 to 200,000 distinct CDR3 sequences, approximately 44% of them seen only once. Sequenced: sorted CD4+, CD8+, or CD8+CD57+ T cells (not recorded which) from PBMCs. These receptor sequences come from a human donor with aplastic anemia. The CDR3 runs from the conserved cysteine through the conserved F or W. D genes are given only for firm matches. Expanded clones are given a class, and other clones once, few, many or no size at all.

d_call j_call v_call clone_size cdr3_nt cdr3_aa
TRBD2 TRBJ2-3 TRBV10-3 - TGTGCCATCAGGCCCCCTGACGGGAGGGACACAGGTACGCAGTATTTT CAIRPPDGRDTGTQYF
- TRBJ2-1 TRBV6-1 few TGTGCCAGCTCCCCATCAGCGGGCCTATACAATGAGCAGTTCTTC CASSPSAGLYNEQFF
TRBD1 TRBJ1-5 TRBV9 - TGTGCCAGCAGCACCGGGACAGGCTTCAATCAGCCCCAGCATTTT CASSTGTGFNQPQHF
- TRBJ1-1 TRBV4-2 - TGTGCCAGCAGCCCCTACCTAGGGGGACTCGGGATGAACACTGAAGCTTTCTTT CASSPYLGGLGMNTEAFF
TRBD1 TRBJ1-5 TRBV2 - TGTGCCAGCAGGCCGGGACAGGGGCCGGATCAGCCCCAGCATTTT CASRPGQGPDQPQHF
TRBD1 TRBJ1-6 TRBV9 - TGTGCCAGCAGCCAAGGGGACAGGGGTACTTATAATTCACCCCTCCACTTT CASSQGDRGTYNSPLHF
TRBD2 TRBJ2-1 TRBV20-1 - TGCAGTGCTAGAGCGGAGCGGGAGGGCCGGGCCAATGAGCAGTTCTTC CSARAEREGRANEQFF
- TRBJ1-5 TRBV7-9 - TGTGCCAGCAGCTCATCCTCGGGGCATAATCAGCCCCAGCATTTT CASSSSSGHNQPQHF
- TRBJ2-3 TRBV12-3/TRBV12-4 once TGTGCCAGCAGTTCTTGCGGTGGCACAGATACGCAGTATTTT CASSSCGGTDTQYF
TRBD2 TRBJ2-5 TRBV10-3 once TGTGCCATCGGTGGGGATAGCGGGGGTGGAGTGACCCAGTACTTC CAIGGDSGGGVTQYF
- TRBJ1-2 TRBV24-1 once TGTGCCAGCAGTCCGAGGGAAGGGAACTATGGCTACACCTTC CASSPREGNYGYTF
- TRBJ2-1 TRBV15 - TGTGCCACCAGCGGCGAAGAGCGGTGGGAGACCTCCTACAATGAGCAGTTCTTC CATSGEERWETSYNEQFF
- TRBJ2-1 TRBV5-1 - TGCGCCAGCAGCTTGCCTCGACTAGACTACAATGAGCAGTTCTTC CASSLPRLDYNEQFF
TRBD1 TRBJ1-5 TRBV19 - TGTGCCAGTAGTCCACGACAGGGTGACCAGCCCCAGCATTTT CASSPRQGDQPQHF
- TRBJ1-2 TRBV10-3 - TGTGCCGCTCACGTGACAGGCGATTCCTATGGCTATACCTTC CAAHVTGDSYGYTF
- TRBJ1-2 TRBV2 - TGTGCCAGCAGTGAAGCGCTCTCGGCGGGTGGCTACACCTTC CASSEALSAGGYTF
TRBD1 TRBJ2-6 TRBV29-1 - TGCAGCGCGCAGGGGGCTCCCTCCTCTGGGGCCAACGTCCTGACTTTC CSAQGAPSSGANVLTF
TRBD2 TRBJ2-5 TRBV7-2 many TGTGCCAGCAGCCCTAACCCGCGGGGGGGGGGGGAGACCCAGTACTTC CASSPNPRGGGETQYF
TRBD2 TRBJ2-3 TRBV20-1 many TGCAGTGCTAGCCCCCTAGCGGGAGTGGCAGATACGCAGTATTTT CSASPLAGVADTQYF
- TRBJ1-2 TRBV18 few TGTGCCAGCTCACCATGGGGCAGTTCCTCAGCTAACTATGGCTACACCTTC CASSPWGSSSANYGYTF
- TRBJ2-3 TRBV14 - TGTGCCAGCAGCCCACCCGGGACGGCGCAGGATACGCAGTATTTT CASSPPGTAQDTQYF
- TRBJ2-5 TRBV7-2 - TGTGCCAGCAGCCGGAGGTACATGCAAGAGACCCAGTACTTC CASSRRYMQETQYF
- TRBJ2-7 TRBV6-1 - TGTGCCAGCAGAAGACAGGGAGGCTTTTCCTACGAGCAGTACTTC CASRRQGGFSYEQYF
- TRBJ2-2 TRBV10-3 - TGTGCCATCAGTGATCCGGGGGAGCTGTTTTTT CAISDPGELFF
TRBD1 TRBJ2-5 TRBV10-3 - TGTGCCATCAGGGGGACAGATAGCAATCAGCCCCAGTACTTC CAIRGTDSNQPQYF
- TRBJ2-7 TRBV25-1 - TGTGCCAGCAGTGAATACCTCGGCGGCCCTACCCTTCGGGAGCAGTACTTC CASSEYLGGPTLREQYF
- TRBJ1-5 TRBV10-3 - TGTGCCATCAGCCCTAACAATCAGCCCCAGCATTTT CAISPNNQPQHF
- TRBJ2-6 TRBV2 many TGTGCCAGCAGTGTTTTTCGCTCTGGGGCCAACGTCCTGACTTTC CASSVFRSGANVLTF
TRBD1 TRBJ1-1 TRBV7-9 - TGTGCCAGCAGTACAGGGGTGAACACTGAAGCTTTCTTT CASSTGVNTEAFF
- TRBJ2-4 TRBV19 many TGTGCCAGTAGTATATCGGTCCGGGAAGGAAACATTCAGTACTTC CASSISVREGNIQYF
TRBD1 TRBJ1-4 TRBV29-1 - TGCAGCGGTGGGGGAGGGGGCAGTGAAAAACTGTTTTTT CSGGGGGSEKLFF
TRBD1 TRBJ2-7 TRBV2 - TGTGCCAGCATTTTCCCGGGACAGAGGGCCCACGAGCAGTACTTC CASIFPGQRAHEQYF
TRBD1 TRBJ2-5 TRBV7-3 - TGTGCCAGCAGCTTAAGGACAGGGGAGACCCAGTACTTC CASSLRTGETQYF
- TRBJ1-2 TRBV19 - TGTGCCAGCAGTATCTTGTTTTCTCGGACAGACCCCTATGGCTACACCTTC CASSILFSRTDPYGYTF
- TRBJ2-7 TRBV12-3/TRBV12-4 - TGTGCCAGCAGTCAGGGCCTCGGGCTCTACGAGCAGTACTTC CASSQGLGLYEQYF
- TRBJ1-2 TRBV3-1 many TGTGCCAGCAGCCAAGGTGAAGGGAGAGGCTACACCTTC CASSQGEGRGYTF
- TRBJ2-1 TRBV2 - TGTGCCAGCACAGTTTACAATGAGCAGTTCTTC CASTVYNEQFF
TRBD2 TRBJ2-7 TRBV10-3 - TGTGCCACGTCCGGGACTAGCGACGAGCAGTACTTC CATSGTSDEQYF
- TRBJ2-7 TRBV2 - TGTGCCAGCAGTGCGACGAGCTCCTACGAGCAGTACTTC CASSATSSYEQYF
- TRBJ1-1 TRBV20-1 - TGCAGTGCTAGCGACACCTTGAACACTGAAGCTTTCTTT CSASDTLNTEAFF
- TRBJ1-1 TRBV7-9 many TGTGCCAGCAGCTTAGAAGGGGCACCCCAAGCTTTCTTT CASSLEGAPQAFF
- TRBJ2-1 TRBV7-2 - TGTGCAAATTGGCGGGACGGGGAGCTGTTCTTC CANWRDGELFF
- TRBJ1-3 TRBV2 many TGTGCCAGCAGCAGGGACAAGACAAACACCATATATTTT CASSRDKTNTIYF
TRBD2 TRBJ2-1 TRBV10-3 few TGTGCCAGCAGCCCCGCTAGCGGGGGTCGGACGAATGAGCAGTTCTTC CASSPASGGRTNEQFF
- TRBJ2-3 TRBV5-1 many TGCGCCAGCAGCTTGGCAGGGGTTCCGGGCACAGATACGCAGTATTTT CASSLAGVPGTDTQYF
- TRBJ1-2 TRBV29-1 few TGCAGCGTTGAATTGAGGGGACCCGATAGGGGCTACACCTTC CSVELRGPDRGYTF
- TRBJ1-1 TRBV4-2 few TGTGCCAGCAGCCAAGAATGGGGCACTGAAGCTTTCTTT CASSQEWGTEAFF
TRBD2 TRBJ2-3 TRBV20-1 few TGCAGTGCTAGGTCCCCCGGTGGAGCGGGAGACACAGATACGCAGTATTTT CSARSPGGAGDTDTQYF
TRBD1 TRBJ1-6 TRBV7-2 - TGTGCCAGCAGGCGGACAGGGCCTTCACCCCTCCACTTT CASRRTGPSPLHF
TRBD1 TRBJ1-1 TRBV9 many TGTGCCAGCAGCGTAGGGGCGGACAGGGCAAACACTGAAGCTTTCTTT CASSVGADRANTEAFF
- TRBJ1-5 TRBV2 few TGTGCCAGCAAGAAAGACAGGAGCAATCAGCCCCAGCATTTT CASKKDRSNQPQHF
- TRBJ2-5 TRBV2 - TGTGCCAGCTCCTACCCCCATGAGACCCAGTACTTC CASSYPHETQYF
TRBD1 TRBJ1-5 TRBV24-1 - TGTGCCACCAGTGATTTGCCGAGCGGGACAGGGGGTGATCAGCCCCAGCATTTT CATSDLPSGTGGDQPQHF
- TRBJ1-3 TRBV2 - TGTGCCAGCAACAACGACAATCAGGCTGGAAACACCATATATTTT CASNNDNQAGNTIYF
- TRBJ2-3 TRBV2 - TGTGCCACCGCGAGCAGCACAGATACGCAGTATTTT CATASSTDTQYF